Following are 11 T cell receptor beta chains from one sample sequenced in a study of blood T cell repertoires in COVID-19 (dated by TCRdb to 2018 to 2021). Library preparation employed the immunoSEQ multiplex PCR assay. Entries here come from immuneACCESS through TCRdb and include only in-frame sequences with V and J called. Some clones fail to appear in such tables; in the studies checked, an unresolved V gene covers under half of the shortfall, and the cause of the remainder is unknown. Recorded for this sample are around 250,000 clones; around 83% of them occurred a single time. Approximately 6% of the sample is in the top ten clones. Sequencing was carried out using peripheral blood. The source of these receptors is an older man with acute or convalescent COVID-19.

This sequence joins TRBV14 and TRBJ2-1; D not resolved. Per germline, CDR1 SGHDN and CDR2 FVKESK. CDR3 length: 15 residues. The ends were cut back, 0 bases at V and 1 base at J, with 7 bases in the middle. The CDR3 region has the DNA TGTGCCAGCAGCCAAGATCTAGGATCCTACAATGAGCAGTTCTTC. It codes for CASSQDLGSYNEQFF.

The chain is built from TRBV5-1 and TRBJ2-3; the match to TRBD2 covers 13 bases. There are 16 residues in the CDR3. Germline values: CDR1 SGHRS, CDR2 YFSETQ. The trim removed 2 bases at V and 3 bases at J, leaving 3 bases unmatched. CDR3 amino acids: CASSLLAGGRTDTQYF. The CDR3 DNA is TGCGCCAGCAGCTTACTAGCGGGGGGGAGAACAGATACGCAGTATTTT.

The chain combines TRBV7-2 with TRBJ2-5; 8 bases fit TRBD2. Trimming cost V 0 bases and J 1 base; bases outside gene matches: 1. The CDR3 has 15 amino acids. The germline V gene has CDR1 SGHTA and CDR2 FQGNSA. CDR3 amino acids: CASSLASGGQETQYF. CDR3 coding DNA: TGTGCCAGCAGCTTAGCCAGCGGGGGCCAAGAGACCCAGTACTTC.

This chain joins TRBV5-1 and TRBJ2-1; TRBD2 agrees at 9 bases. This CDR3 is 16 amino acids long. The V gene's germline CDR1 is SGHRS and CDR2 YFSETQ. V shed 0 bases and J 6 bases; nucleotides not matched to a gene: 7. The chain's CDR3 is CASSLVQSSGINEQFF. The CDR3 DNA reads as TGCGCCAGCAGCTTGGTCCAATCTAGCGGGATCAATGAGCAGTTCTTC. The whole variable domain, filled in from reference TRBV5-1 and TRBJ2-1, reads KAGVTQTPRYLIKTRGQQVTLSCSPISGHRSVSWYQQTPGQGLQFLFEYFSETQRNKGNFPGRFSGRQFSNSRSEMNVSTLELGDSALYLCASSLVQSSGINEQFFGPGTRLTVL.

CDR3 nucleotide sequence: TGCGCCAGCAGGAGGACAGGGAGTTCCGTTCAGCCCCAGCATTTT. Its protein product is CASRRTGSSVQPQHF. The rearrangement links TRBV4-1 to TRBJ1-5; 8 bases are shared with TRBD1. The CDR3 spans 15 residues. Trimming cost V 6 bases and J 6 bases; bases outside gene matches: 10. Germline CDR1 reads MGHRA; CDR2 reads YSYEKL.

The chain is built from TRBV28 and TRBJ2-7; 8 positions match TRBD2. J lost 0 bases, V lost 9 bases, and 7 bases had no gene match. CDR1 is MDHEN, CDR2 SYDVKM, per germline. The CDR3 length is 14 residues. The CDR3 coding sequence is TGTGCCAGTCGCCCGGGGGGGCCCTCCTACGAGCAGTACTTC. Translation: CASRPGGPSYEQYF.

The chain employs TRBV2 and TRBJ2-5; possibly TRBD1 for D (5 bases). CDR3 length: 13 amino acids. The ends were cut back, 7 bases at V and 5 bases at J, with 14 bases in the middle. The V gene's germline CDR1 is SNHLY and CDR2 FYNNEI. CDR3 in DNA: TGTGCCAGCAAGGAACTCCCAGGGGAGACCCAGTACTTC. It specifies CASKELPGETQYF.

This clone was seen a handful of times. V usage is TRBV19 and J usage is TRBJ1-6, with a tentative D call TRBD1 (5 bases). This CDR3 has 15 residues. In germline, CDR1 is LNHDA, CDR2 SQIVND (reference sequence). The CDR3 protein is CASGVVGLGASPLHF. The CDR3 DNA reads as TGTGCTTCGGGGGTGGTAGGCTTAGGGGCTTCACCCCTCCACTTT. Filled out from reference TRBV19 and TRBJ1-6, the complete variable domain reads DGGITQSPKYLFRKEGQNVTLSCEQNLNHDAMYWYRQDPGQGLRLIYYSQIVNDFQKGDIAEGYSVSREKKESFPLTVTSAQKNPTAFYLCASGVVGLGASPLHFGNGTRLTVT.

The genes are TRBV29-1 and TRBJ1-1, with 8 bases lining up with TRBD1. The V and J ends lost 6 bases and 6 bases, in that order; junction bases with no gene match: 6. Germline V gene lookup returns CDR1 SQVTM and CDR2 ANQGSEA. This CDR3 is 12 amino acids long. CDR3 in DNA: TGCAGCGTACTTCAGGGGGCCTCTGAAGCTTTCTTT. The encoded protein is CSVLQGASEAFF.

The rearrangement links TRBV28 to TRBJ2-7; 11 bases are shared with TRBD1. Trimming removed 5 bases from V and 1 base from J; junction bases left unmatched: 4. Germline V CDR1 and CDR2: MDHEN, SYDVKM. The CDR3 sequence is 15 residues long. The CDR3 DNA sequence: TGTGCCAGCAGTACGGGACAGGGGGTATCCTACGAGCAGTACTTC. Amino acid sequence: CASSTGQGVSYEQYF.

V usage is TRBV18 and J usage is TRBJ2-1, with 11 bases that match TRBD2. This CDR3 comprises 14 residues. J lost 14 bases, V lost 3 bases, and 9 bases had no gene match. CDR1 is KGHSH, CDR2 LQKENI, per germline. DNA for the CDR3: TGTGCCAGCTCACCTTTAGCGGGAGGGCCTTTTGAGTTCTTC. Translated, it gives CASSPLAGGPFEFF.